This is a list of T cell receptor beta chains from one sample in a study of cytotoxic CD8 clonotypes in ibrutinib-treated CLL. The repertoire was sequenced with immunoSEQ multiplex PCR; TCRdb's copy has only in-frame clones and lacks some. The sample carries tens of thousands of clones, around four fifths recorded once. The specimen was PBMCs, collected after 24 months of ibrutinib treatment. Receptor source: a human donor with chronic lymphocytic leukemia. Each CDR3 is given without its conserved first and last residue. The order of the fields is V gene, CDR3 protein.

>TRBV9
ASSVEPSGYNEQF
>TRBV27
ASRPPGQVRGYT
>TRBV19
ATRLAGGQDIQY
>TRBV5-6
ASSSPGGIETEAF
>TRBV9
ASSVGAASGRHLSYEQY
>TRBV7-2
ASSSLSRGAGGYT
>TRBV4-2
ASSQDVAGGYNEQF
>TRBV7-9
ASSLEHGYT
>TRBV18
ASSPQFRDGYT
>TRBV21-1
ASSKEGVRDTQY
>TRBV6-5
ASSYLPTGAVGYT
>TRBV6-5
ASRRQGTNEKLF
>TRBV4-1
ASSQTGVGGYT
>TRBV30
AWRRLANTGELF
>TRBV7-9
ASTVTGTTDTQY
>TRBV19
ASIGGHIQY
>TRBV28
ASSPGTQKETQY
>TRBV9
ASTPFGQGDEQY
>TRBV28
ASTGPAEVYGYT
>TRBV6-4
ASSVGPQETQY
>TRBV21-1
ASSKGTGDLSYEQY
>TRBV4-2
ASSQPGDSSGQY
>TRBV6-6
ASSTRDKLGQPQH
>TRBV27
ASSFVGLPNTDTQY
>TRBV6-5
ASSYSVVSNQPQH
>TRBV5-1
ASSFVASGGSTGTYEQY
>TRBV5-4
ASSLKGNTEAF
>TRBV18
ASSPRQSQGPQH